A single sample gave rise to the 15 T cell receptor beta chains below, sequenced in a study of blood T cell repertoires in COVID-19. Clones were sequenced by immunoSEQ multiplex PCR, and TCRdb holds only the in-frame ones, with some missing. Here the sample spans about 370,000 clones, 80% to 90% being singletons. The sequenced sample was PBMCs or T cells enriched from blood (not recorded which). Receptors were obtained from a man in his late teens or twenties who had recovered from COVID-19.

The rearrangement uses TRBV12-3 or TRBV12-4 and TRBJ2-5, with 7 bases identical to TRBD1. With 3 bases clipped from V and 5 bases from J, the junction kept 3 bases outside the gene matches. The CDR3 is 13 residues long. This CDR3 reads CASSFQGDETQYF. The CDR3 coding sequence is TGTGCCAGCAGTTTTCAGGGGGATGAGACCCAGTACTTC.

The genes are TRBV28 and TRBJ1-5, with TRBD1 matching 7 bases. Germline assignment: CDR1 MDHEN and CDR2 SYDVKM. V shed 3 bases and J 5 bases; nucleotides not matched to a gene: 4. The CDR3 totals 14 residues. The CDR3 loop reads CASSLADRDQPQHF. The CDR3 DNA reads TGTGCCAGCAGTTTGGCCGACAGGGATCAGCCCCAGCATTTT.

The chain has TRBV28 and TRBJ2-2; D is unclear. There are 15 residues in the CDR3. V shed 4 bases and J shed 2 bases, with 11 bases lying between them. Germline assignment: CDR1 MDHEN and CDR2 SYDVKM. This chain's CDR3 is CASSSRGTNTGELFF. The CDR3 DNA sequence: TGTGCCAGCAGTTCACGAGGAACCAACACCGGGGAGCTGTTTTTT.

This chain connects TRBV3-1 (or the pseudogene TRBV3-2) to TRBJ1-3; no clear D gene. CDR1 LGHDT and CDR2 YNNKEL come from the germline V gene (reference sequence). The CDR3 has 13 amino acids. The V and J ends lost 6 bases and 1 base respectively, with 7 bases between them. As DNA, the CDR3 is TGTGCCAGCAGGCTCCAGTCTGGAAACACCATATATTTT. Encoded protein: CASRLQSGNTIYF.

The CDR3 sequence is CASSVSGGLGEQYF. The CDR3 coding sequence is TGTGCCAGCAGTGTAAGCGGAGGTCTCGGCGAGCAGTACTTC. The chain links TRBV27 to TRBJ2-7, with a weak D call TRBD2 (5 bases). Trimming removed 5 bases at V and 6 bases at J, with 17 bases between. CDR1 and CDR2 from the germline V gene are MNHEY and SMNVEV (reference sequence). The CDR3 totals 14 residues.

The chain recombines TRBV5-5 with TRBJ1-6, with D perhaps matching TRBD1 (6 bases). The germline CDR1 and CDR2 sequences are SGHKS and YYEKEE (reference sequence). V gave up 6 bases and J gave up 6 bases, with 16 bases separating them. The CDR3 totals 15 residues. CDR3: CASTFRTDPNSPLHF. CDR3 DNA sequence: TGTGCCAGCACCTTCCGGACAGACCCTAATTCACCCCTCCACTTT.

The chain has TRBV11-2 and TRBJ1-1, with D unclear. V lost 4 bases and J 7 bases, leaving 13 bases between the germline ends. Germline loops: CDR1 SGHAT, CDR2 FQNNGV. CDR3 length: 13 residues. The CDR3: CASSSPGFFEAFF. The CDR3 DNA follows: TGTGCCAGCAGCTCCCCGGGGTTCTTTGAAGCTTTCTTT.

V and J are TRBV7-9 and TRBJ2-3; 9 nucleotides match TRBD2. The trim removed 3 bases at V and 6 bases at J, leaving 4 bases unmatched. The germline V gene encodes CDR1 SEHNR and CDR2 FQNEAQ (reference sequence). The CDR3 runs to 14 residues. CDR3: CASSFSGRSDTQYF. In nucleotides, the CDR3 is TGTGCCAGCAGCTTTAGCGGGAGATCGGATACGCAGTATTTT.

V usage is TRBV19 and J usage is TRBJ1-5; 7 bases align to TRBD1. This CDR3 has 18 residues. Germline assignment: CDR1 LNHDA and CDR2 SQIVND (reference sequence). Trimming at V came to 5 bases and at J to 2 bases, leaving 15 bases not matched to a gene. DNA of the CDR3: TGTGCCAGTAGTTTCCCGGGACAGAGCATCTCGGGCAATCAGCCCCAGCATTTT. Translated, it gives CASSFPGQSISGNQPQHF.

The chain uses TRBV2 and TRBJ1-2, with D perhaps TRBD1 (6 bases). V gave up 4 bases and J gave up 4 bases, with 10 bases separating them. This CDR3 is 13 amino acids long. The germline CDR1 and CDR2 sequences are SNHLY and FYNNEI. The CDR3 protein is CASSGQGRYGYTF. CDR3 DNA: TGTGCCAGCAGTGGTCAGGGGCGCTATGGCTACACCTTC.

Only one count was recorded for this clone. The CDR3 region is CASSPRRPGLIDEQFF. The CDR3 DNA is TGTGCCAGCTCACCACGTAGGCCAGGGCTCATCGATGAGCAGTTCTTC. The chain couples TRBV18 to TRBJ2-1, with TRBD1 as a possible D gene (5 bases). V was clipped by 1 base and J by 8 bases, with 18 bases between them. The CDR3 length is 16 residues. Germline CDR1 is KGHSH and CDR2 is LQKENI.

V is TRBV13 and J is TRBJ1-2, with 10 nucleotides matching TRBD1. This CDR3 is 15 amino acids long. CDR1 PRHDT and CDR2 FYEKMQ come from the germline V gene (reference sequence). The ends lost 5 bases at V and 4 bases at J; junction bases unmatched: 7. The CDR3: CASSRRDRGSYGYTF. The CDR3, as DNA: TGTGCCAGCAGCCGACGGGACAGGGGCTCCTATGGCTACACCTTC.

CDR3 amino acids: CASSSRTSAYNEQFF. In nucleotides, the CDR3 is TGTGCCAGCAGCTCGAGGACTAGTGCCTACAATGAGCAGTTCTTC. The chain joins TRBV5-4 to TRBJ2-1; TRBD2 agrees at 7 bases. J gave up 2 bases and V 3 bases, and 5 bases lay outside the gene matches. The CDR3 sequence is 15 residues long. CDR1 is SGHNT, CDR2 YYREEE, per germline (reference sequence).

This clone was detected a few times. The chain carries TRBV6-5 and TRBJ2-7, with TRBD1 matching over 11 bases. V was pared by 6 bases and J by 2 bases, with 3 bases of the junction left unmatched. CDR3 size: 14 residues. Germline CDR1 reads MNHEY; CDR2 reads SVGAGI. The CDR3 is CASSPGQGAYEQYF. As DNA, the CDR3 is TGTGCCAGCAGCCCGGGACAGGGGGCCTACGAGCAGTACTTC.

This clone turned up a few times. V is TRBV6-2 or TRBV6-3 and J is TRBJ2-2; D perhaps matches TRBD1 (5 bases). The V and J ends lost 6 bases and 2 bases respectively, with 19 bases between them. Germline V gives CDR1 MNHEY, CDR2 SVGEGT. CDR3 length: 17 residues. The CDR3 nucleotides read TGTGCCAGCAGCACCAGACAGCAACCGCCCAACACCGGGGAGCTGTTTTTT. It specifies CASSTRQQPPNTGELFF.